This T cell receptor beta chain was captured in a study of T cells in localized non-small cell lung cancer. Details on this clone: The antigen is unknown.

Sequenced by immunoSEQ multiplex PCR; TCRdb stores in-frame clones only, minus some. The data contain 55,000 to 75,000 clones, roughly nine tenths of them singletons. CDR1 and CDR2 from the germline V gene are MNHEY and SMNVEV (reference sequence). V was shortened by 6 bases and J by 2 bases, with 14 bases between the two germline ends. The CDR3 length is 14 residues. Study-level points and caveats: There was higher T cell clonality in uninvolved adjacent lung than in tumor, and it was highest there. Sequencing covered just one tumor region, so heterogeneity cannot be ruled out.

The source is a man between 40 and 70 years old with stage I lung adenocarcinoma. This sequence joins TRBV27 and TRBJ2-7, with D perhaps matching TRBD2 (5 bases). This sample comprised peripheral blood, obtained before any cancer treatment. The CDR3 region is CASSPGNRPYEQYF. DNA for the CDR3: TGTGCCAGCAGCCCGGGAAATCGGCCCTACGAGCAGTACTTC.